Listed here are 4 T cell receptor beta chains from one sample, sequenced in a study of T-cell reconstitution after alpha-beta-depleted transplantation in children. Preparation of the TCRbeta library was carried out with unique molecular identifiers. TCRdb reprocessed the PCR reads with MiXCR, giving one entry per CDR3 protein. The sample contains 130,000 to 150,000 distinct CDR3 sequences, more than 8% of which appear only once. The material was PBMCs, mostly from graft donor cells, obtained 180 days after TCRalphabeta/CD19-depleted stem cell transplant. The receptors come from a female patient aged 2 to 10 who had a stem cell transplant for congenital amegakaryocytic thrombocytopenia, so the T cells may come from the graft donor.

This clonotype was picked up a small number of times. This chain connects TRBV10-3 to TRBJ2-7; D is ambiguous. The CDR3 sequence is 12 residues long. Trimming cost V 4 bases and J 4 bases, with 8 bases left between them. Germline V gene lookup returns CDR1 ENHRY and CDR2 SYGVKD. The DNA for the CDR3 is TGTGCCATCAGTGCCCCCAATTACGAGCAGTACTTC. Translation: CAISAPNYEQYF.

This clonotype was counted ten times or more. The chain carries TRBV6-1 and TRBJ2-1; the match to TRBD2 covers 9 bases. Germline CDR1 is MNHNS and CDR2 is SASEGT. The ends lost 6 bases at V and 4 bases at J; junction bases unmatched: 16. This CDR3 contains 18 residues. The CDR3 sequence is CASRGVRLIAGVYNEQFF. CDR3 bases: TGTGCCAGCAGAGGGGTTAGGTTGATAGCGGGAGTGTACAATGAGCAGTTCTTC.

This clonotype was recorded at least ten times. The gene calls are TRBV5-6 and TRBJ2-3; no reliable D call. This CDR3 is 16 amino acids long. V was trimmed by 3 bases and J by 0 bases, leaving 14 bases between them. Germline V gene sequence: CDR1 SGHDT, CDR2 YYEEEE. CDR3 in DNA: TGTGCCAGCAGCTCGTTGATACTCAGGAGCACAGATACGCAGTATTTT. Amino acid sequence: CASSSLILRSTDTQYF.

In nucleotides, the CDR3 is TGTGCCAGCAGTTTGTTACAGGGGAATGGCTACACCTTC. Amino acids: CASSLLQGNGYTF. This sequence joins TRBV12-3 or TRBV12-4 and TRBJ1-2; 7 bases are a match to TRBD1. V shed 3 bases, J shed 6 bases, and the junction held 4 bases outside the gene matches. The length of the CDR3 is 13 residues.